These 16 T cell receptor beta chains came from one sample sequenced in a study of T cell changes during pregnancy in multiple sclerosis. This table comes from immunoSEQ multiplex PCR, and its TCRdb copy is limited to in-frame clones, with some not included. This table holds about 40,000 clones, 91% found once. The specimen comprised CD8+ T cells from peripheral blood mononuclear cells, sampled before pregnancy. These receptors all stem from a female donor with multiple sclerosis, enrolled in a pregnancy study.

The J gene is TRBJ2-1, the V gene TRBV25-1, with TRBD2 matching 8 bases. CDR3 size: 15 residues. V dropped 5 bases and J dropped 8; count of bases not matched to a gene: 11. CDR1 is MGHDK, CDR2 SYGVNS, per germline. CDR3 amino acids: CASSHIAGSVHEQFF. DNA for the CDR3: TGTGCCAGCAGTCATATAGCGGGATCGGTGCATGAGCAGTTCTTC.

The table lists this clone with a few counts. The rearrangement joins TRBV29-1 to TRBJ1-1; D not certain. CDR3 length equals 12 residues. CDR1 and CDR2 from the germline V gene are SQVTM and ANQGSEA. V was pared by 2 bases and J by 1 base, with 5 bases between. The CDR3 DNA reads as TGCAGCGTTGAACCAGGGAACACTGAAGCTTTCTTT. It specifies CSVEPGNTEAFF.

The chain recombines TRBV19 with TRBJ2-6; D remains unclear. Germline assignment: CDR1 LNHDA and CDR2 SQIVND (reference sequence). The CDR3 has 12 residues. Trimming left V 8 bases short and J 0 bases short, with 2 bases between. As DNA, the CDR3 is TGTGCCAGTCACTCTGGGGCCAACGTCCTGACTTTC. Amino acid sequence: CASHSGANVLTF. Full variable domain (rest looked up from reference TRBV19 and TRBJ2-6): DGGITQSPKYLFRKEGQNVTLSCEQNLNHDAMYWYRQDPGQGLRLIYYSQIVNDFQKGDIAEGYSVSREKKESFPLTVTSAQKNPTAFYLCASHSGANVLTFGAGSRLTVL.

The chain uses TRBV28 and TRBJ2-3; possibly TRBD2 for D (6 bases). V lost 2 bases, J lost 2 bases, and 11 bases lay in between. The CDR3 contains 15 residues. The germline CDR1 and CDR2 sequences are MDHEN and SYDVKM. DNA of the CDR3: TGTGCCAGCAGTTTAGGGGACTCCTCCACAGATACGCAGTATTTT. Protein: CASSLGDSSTDTQYF.

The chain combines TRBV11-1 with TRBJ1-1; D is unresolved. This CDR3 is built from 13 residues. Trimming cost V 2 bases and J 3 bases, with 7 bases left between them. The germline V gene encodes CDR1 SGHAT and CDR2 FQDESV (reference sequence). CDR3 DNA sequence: TGTGCCAGCAGCTTATTTTCGGACACTGAAGCTTTCTTT. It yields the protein CASSLFSDTEAFF.

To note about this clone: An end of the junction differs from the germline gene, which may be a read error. CDR3 amino acids: CASSYLIQGSEQYF. As DNA, the CDR3 is TGTGCCAGCAGCTACTTGATACAGGGGAGCGAGCAGTACTTC. V gene TRBV6-5 combines with J gene TRBJ2-7; 7 bases agree with TRBD1. CDR1 and CDR2 (germline): MNHEY, SVGAGI. The CDR3 consists of 14 residues.

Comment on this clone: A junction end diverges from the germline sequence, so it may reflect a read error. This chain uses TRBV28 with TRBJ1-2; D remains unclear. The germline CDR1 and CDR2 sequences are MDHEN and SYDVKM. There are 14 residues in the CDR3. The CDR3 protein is CASSLLAGDYGYTF. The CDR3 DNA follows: TGTGCCAGCAGCTTATTGGCGGGAGACTATGGCTACACCTTC.

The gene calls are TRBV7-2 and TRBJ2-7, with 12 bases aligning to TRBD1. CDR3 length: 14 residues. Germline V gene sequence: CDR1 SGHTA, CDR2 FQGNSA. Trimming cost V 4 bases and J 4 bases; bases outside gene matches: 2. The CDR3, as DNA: TGTGCCAGCAGCTCGGGACAGGGGGCATACGAGCAGTACTTC. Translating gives CASSSGQGAYEQYF.

The CDR3 is CSVEGLYGYTF. The CDR3 DNA sequence: TGCAGCGTTGAAGGTCTCTATGGCTACACCTTC. This rearrangement joins TRBV29-1 to TRBJ1-2; D is ambiguous. Trimming removed 1 base at V and 4 bases at J, with 4 bases between. CDR3 size: 11 residues. Germline CDR1 reads SQVTM; CDR2 reads ANQGSEA.

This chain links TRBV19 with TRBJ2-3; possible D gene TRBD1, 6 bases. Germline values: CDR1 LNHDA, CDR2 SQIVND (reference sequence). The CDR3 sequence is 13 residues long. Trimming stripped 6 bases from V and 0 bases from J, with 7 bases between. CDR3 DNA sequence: TGTGCCAGTAGGCAGGGGAGCACAGATACGCAGTATTTT. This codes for CASRQGSTDTQYF. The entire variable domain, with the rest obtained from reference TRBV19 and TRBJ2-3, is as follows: DGGITQSPKYLFRKEGQNVTLSCEQNLNHDAMYWYRQDPGQGLRLIYYSQIVNDFQKGDIAEGYSVSREKKESFPLTVTSAQKNPTAFYLCASRQGSTDTQYFGPGTRLTVL.

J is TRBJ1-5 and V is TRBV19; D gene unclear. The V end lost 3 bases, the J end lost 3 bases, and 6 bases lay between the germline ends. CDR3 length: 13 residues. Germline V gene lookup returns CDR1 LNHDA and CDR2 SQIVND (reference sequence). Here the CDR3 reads CASSIQDNQPQHF. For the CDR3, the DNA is TGTGCCAGTAGTATCCAGGACAATCAGCCCCAGCATTTT.

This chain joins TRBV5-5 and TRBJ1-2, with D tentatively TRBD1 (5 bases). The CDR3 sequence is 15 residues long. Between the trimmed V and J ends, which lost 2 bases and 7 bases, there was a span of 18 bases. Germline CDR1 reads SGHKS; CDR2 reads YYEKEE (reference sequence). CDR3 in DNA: TGTGCCAGCAGCTTACCCTTCGGCAGGGTCATTGGCTACACCTTC. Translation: CASSLPFGRVIGYTF.

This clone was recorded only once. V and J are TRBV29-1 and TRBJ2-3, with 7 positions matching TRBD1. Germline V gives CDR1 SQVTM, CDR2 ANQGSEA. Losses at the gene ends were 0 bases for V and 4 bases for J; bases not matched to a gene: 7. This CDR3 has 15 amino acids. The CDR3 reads CSVEDGGQNADTQYF. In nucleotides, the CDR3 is TGCAGCGTTGAAGATGGGGGACAGAACGCAGATACGCAGTATTTT.

The CDR3 here is CAGGGPVDTQYF. The DNA for the CDR3 is TGTGCAGGGGGAGGGCCCGTAGATACGCAGTATTTT. The chain combines TRBV6-1 with TRBJ2-3, with a weak D call TRBD2 (7 bases). In germline, CDR1 is MNHNS, CDR2 SASEGT. The CDR3 sequence is 12 residues long.

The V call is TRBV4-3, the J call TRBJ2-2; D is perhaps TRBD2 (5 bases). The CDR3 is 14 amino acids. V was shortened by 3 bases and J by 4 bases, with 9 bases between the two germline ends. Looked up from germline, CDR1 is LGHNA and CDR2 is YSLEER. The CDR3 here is CASSHRGSTGELFF. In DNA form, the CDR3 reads TGCGCCAGCAGCCACCGGGGATCCACCGGGGAGCTGTTTTTT.

The CDR3 protein is CASSVVGLAGDEQYF. The CDR3 region has the DNA TGTGCCAGCAGCGTAGTGGGACTAGCGGGAGACGAGCAGTACTTC. The chain employs TRBV9 and TRBJ2-7; 14 nucleotides match TRBD2. Germline lookup yields CDR1 SGDLS and CDR2 YYNGEE. CDR3 length: 15 residues. Trimming cost V 0 bases and J 5 bases; bases outside gene matches: 1.